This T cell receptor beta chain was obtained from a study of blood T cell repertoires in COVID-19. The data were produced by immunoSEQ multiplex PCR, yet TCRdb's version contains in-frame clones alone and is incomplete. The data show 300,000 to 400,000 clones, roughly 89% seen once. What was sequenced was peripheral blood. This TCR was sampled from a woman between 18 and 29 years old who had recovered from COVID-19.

The CDR3 reads CASSYEPGRGEEVADTQYF. In nucleotides, the CDR3 is TGTGCCAGCAGTTACGAGCCCGGCAGGGGGGAAGAAGTCGCAGATACGCAGTATTTT. This sequence joins TRBV6-2 or TRBV6-3 and TRBJ2-3; maybe TRBD1 (7 bases). Germline assignment: CDR1 MNHEY and CDR2 SVGEGT. The CDR3 sequence is 19 residues long. The V end was cut by 2 bases, the J end by 4 bases, with 25 bases between.